Following are 9 T cell receptor beta chains from one sample sequenced in a study of shared clonotypes between healthy human individuals. Some clones are missing from TCRdb's copy, which holds only in-frame ones; the method was immunoSEQ multiplex PCR. The sample lists approximately 530,000 clones; roughly 95% were seen once. Specimen: naive CD4+ T cells sorted from blood. Subset noted: CD45RA+ positively selected. The receptor set was obtained from a woman aged 25 to 39 in good health.

The chain employs TRBV28 and TRBJ1-2; perhaps TRBD1 as D (6 bases). The CDR3 has 12 residues. V was trimmed by 6 bases and J by 4 bases, leaving 9 bases between them. Germline-derived CDR1 and CDR2 are MDHEN and SYDVKM. The CDR3 DNA reads as TGTGCCAGCAGGGGGGCAATCTATGGCTACACCTTC. It translates to CASRGAIYGYTF.

J is TRBJ2-1 and V is TRBV5-1; 11 bases agree with TRBD2. Germline trimming cut 4 bases from V and 3 bases from J; bases unmatched to any gene: 3. Germline values: CDR1 SGHRS, CDR2 YFSETQ. The CDR3 totals 15 residues. The CDR3 loop reads CASSQGLADYNEQFF. The CDR3 nucleotides are TGCGCCAGCAGCCAGGGACTAGCGGACTACAATGAGCAGTTCTTC.

The V and J genes are TRBV10-3 and TRBJ2-5, with TRBD1 matching over 8 bases. Looked up from germline, CDR1 is ENHRY and CDR2 is SYGVKD. This CDR3 is built from 12 residues. V was pared by 10 bases and J by 5 bases, with 6 bases of the junction left unmatched. CDR3 coding DNA: TGTGCCACAGGGGGCGGGATCGAGACCCAGTACTTC. It translates to CATGGGIETQYF.

This clone was detected once. This chain uses TRBV9 with TRBJ2-1; D is undetermined. In germline, CDR1 is SGDLS, CDR2 YYNGEE. V was shortened by 4 bases and J by 7 bases, with 9 bases between the two germline ends. CDR3 length equals 12 residues. CDR3 nucleotides: TGTGCCAGCAGCCCTACAAGGAATGAGCAGTTCTTC. This gives the protein CASSPTRNEQFF.

The chain links TRBV9 to TRBJ2-1; tentative D call: TRBD1 (5 bases). CDR3 length: 15 residues. Germline V lookup: CDR1 SGDLS, CDR2 YYNGEE. V gave up 3 bases and J gave up 1 base, with 11 bases separating them. The chain's CDR3 is CASSAAAGSYNEQFF. DNA for the CDR3: TGTGCCAGCAGCGCCGCGGCAGGGTCCTACAATGAGCAGTTCTTC. Full variable domain (rest looked up from reference TRBV9 and TRBJ2-1): DSGVTQTPKHLITATGQRVTLRCSPRSGDLSVYWYQQSLDQGLQFLIQYYNGEERAKGNILERFSAQQFPDLHSELNLSSLELGDSALYFCASSAAAGSYNEQFFGPGTRLTVL.

The genes are TRBV5-1 and TRBJ2-7, with D perhaps TRBD1 (5 bases). Trimming removed 0 bases from V and 2 bases from J, with 15 bases in between. Germline-derived CDR1 and CDR2 are SGHRS and YFSETQ. The CDR3 is 16 amino acids. The DNA for the CDR3 is TGCGCCAGCAGCTTGGAGTCAGGGCTTCACACCTACGAGCAGTACTTC. Its translation: CASSLESGLHTYEQYF.

CDR3: CSARGTGWETQYF. CDR3 nucleotides: TGCAGCGCCCGGGGGACAGGGTGGGAGACCCAGTACTTC. V usage is TRBV29-1 and J usage is TRBJ2-5, with 9 nucleotides matching TRBD1. Germline V CDR1 and CDR2: SQVTM, ANQGSEA. This CDR3 has 13 residues. With V trimmed by 7 bases and J by 5 bases, 8 bases remained unmatched.

The CDR3 region has the DNA TGTGCCAGCAGCCGGCGAGCTAGCGGGAGGTCCGAGCAGTACTTC. Translation: CASSRRASGRSEQYF. The rearrangement links TRBV14 to TRBJ2-7; 11 bases fit TRBD2. The V gene end was trimmed by 4 bases and the J gene end by 6 bases; junction bases not matched to a gene: 8. The CDR3 length is 15 residues. Germline CDR1 SGHDN, CDR2 FVKESK.

This clone was detected once. The chain couples TRBV19 to TRBJ2-2; 10 nucleotides line up with TRBD2. CDR1 is LNHDA, CDR2 SQIVND, per germline (reference sequence). The CDR3 has 15 amino acids. The V gene end was trimmed by 9 bases and the J gene end by 5 bases; junction bases not matched to a gene: 9. In DNA, the CDR3 is TGTGCCAGCAAAATAGCGGGAGGTGGGACCGGGGAGCTGTTTTTT. This gives the protein CASKIAGGGTGELFF.